This is a list of T cell receptor beta chains from one sample in a study of T cell changes during pregnancy in multiple sclerosis. Libraries were prepared by immunoSEQ multiplex PCR; TCRdb keeps only in-frame clonotypes and omits some of them. The table lists about 40,000 clones, 90% to 95% of them singletons. This sample comprised CD8+ T cells from peripheral blood mononuclear cells, obtained before pregnancy. Receptor source: a female donor with multiple sclerosis, enrolled in a pregnancy study. CDR3s include the opening cysteine and the closing phenylalanine or tryptophan. The D gene is left open where the match is weak. Clone size, where shown, is once, few, many, or a class for clones that have expanded.

D: -; size: -; J: TRBJ2-7; V: TRBV4-1; DNA: TGCGCCAGCAGCCCTCACGAGGGAAGCGCCTACGAGCAGTACTTC; CDR3: CASSPHEGSAYEQYF
D: TRBD1; size: -; J: TRBJ2-4; V: TRBV28; DNA: TGTGCCAGCAGTCTGGGACAGGACAGCGAGGACATTCAGTACTTC; CDR3: CASSLGQDSEDIQYF
D: -; size: -; J: TRBJ1-2; V: TRBV6-6; DNA: TGTGCCTCAGCTCCCGCGGGGTATGGCTACACCTTC; CDR3: CASAPAGYGYTF
D: TRBD1; size: -; J: TRBJ2-3; V: TRBV29-1; DNA: TGCAGCGTTGAAGATCGACAGGGTGCAGATACGCAGTATTTT; CDR3: CSVEDRQGADTQYF
D: -; size: -; J: TRBJ2-6; V: TRBV5-1; DNA: TGCGCCAGCGGCCCAGGGACTGGGGCCAACGTCCTGACTTTC; CDR3: CASGPGTGANVLTF
D: -; size: once; J: TRBJ2-3; V: TRBV19; DNA: TGTGCCAGTAGTATAGTAGCAATGGCGGCAAGCACAGATACGCAGTATTTT; CDR3: CASSIVAMAASTDTQYF
D: -; size: -; J: TRBJ1-2; V: TRBV28; DNA: TGTGCCAGCAGGGTGACAGACGACAGCCACTATGGCTACACCTTC; CDR3: CASRVTDDSHYGYTF
D: TRBD1; size: -; J: TRBJ2-7; V: TRBV2; DNA: TGTGCCAGCAGTGGGGGGGACCGGGACAGGGGTAACCAGGACTTC; CDR3: CASSGGDRDRGNQDF
D: -; size: once; J: TRBJ1-3; V: TRBV19; DNA: TGTGCCAGTAGTCTCGCGGGACCCTCTGGAAACACCATATATTTT; CDR3: CASSLAGPSGNTIYF
D: TRBD2; size: -; J: TRBJ2-3; V: TRBV6-4; DNA: TGTGCCAGCAGTGAGACTAGCGGCACCACAGATACGCAGTATTTT; CDR3: CASSETSGTTDTQYF
D: TRBD1; size: -; J: TRBJ2-1; V: TRBV7-8; DNA: TGTGCCAGCAGCTTAGCGCTCCGTACAGGGGGAAGTAATGAGCAGTTCTTC; CDR3: CASSLALRTGGSNEQFF
D: TRBD1; size: -; J: TRBJ1-1; V: TRBV6-1; DNA: TGTGCCAGCAGTGCCCCCATCCGGGACAGGATTGAAGCTTTCTTT; CDR3: CASSAPIRDRIEAFF
D: TRBD2; size: -; J: TRBJ2-1; V: TRBV4-3; DNA: TGCGCCAGCAGCCAAGTACTAGCGGGAGGAGTCTACAATGAGCAGTTCTTC; CDR3: CASSQVLAGGVYNEQFF
D: TRBD1; size: -; J: TRBJ1-2; V: TRBV7-9; DNA: TGTGCCAGCAGCTTAAAGGGACAGGTCTATGATGGCTACACCTTC; CDR3: CASSLKGQVYDGYTF
D: -; size: -; J: TRBJ1-1; V: TRBV9; DNA: TGTGCCAGCAGCGTAACGGGCGGAGGGGCGGCTTTCTTT; CDR3: CASSVTGGGAAFF
D: TRBD2; size: -; J: TRBJ2-7; V: TRBV27; DNA: TGTGCCAGCAGCCATAAAGCCCCTAGCGGGAGAACCCCCTACGAGCAGTACTTC; CDR3: CASSHKAPSGRTPYEQYF
D: -; size: -; J: TRBJ1-2; V: TRBV27; DNA: TGTGCCAGCGGCAAGAACTATGGCTACACCTTC; CDR3: CASGKNYGYTF
D: TRBD1; size: -; J: TRBJ2-7; V: TRBV6-5; DNA: TGTGCCAGCAGTCCGGACAGGGTTGGGTCCTACGAGCAGTACTTC; CDR3: CASSPDRVGSYEQYF
D: TRBD1; size: -; J: TRBJ2-3; V: TRBV28; DNA: TGTGCCAGCAGTTTATTCCCTGGACAGGGGCGATCAGATACGCAGTATTTT; CDR3: CASSLFPGQGRSDTQYF
D: TRBD2; size: -; J: TRBJ2-1; V: TRBV7-9; DNA: TGTGCCAGCAGCCATACTAGCGGGGGGAGGAATGAGCAGTTCTTC; CDR3: CASSHTSGGRNEQFF
D: TRBD2; size: -; J: TRBJ2-1; V: TRBV19; DNA: TGTGCCAGTACGGCGGGGGTGGGTAATGAGCAGTTCTTC; CDR3: CASTAGVGNEQFF
D: -; size: -; J: TRBJ2-7; V: TRBV11-2; DNA: TGTGCCAGCAGCTTAGGGACATACTCCTACGAGCAGTACTTC; CDR3: CASSLGTYSYEQYF
D: -; size: -; J: TRBJ1-2; V: TRBV4-3; DNA: TGCGCCAGCAGCCAAGGATCTAGTTCGGACTCTTATGGCTACACCTTC; CDR3: CASSQGSSSDSYGYTF